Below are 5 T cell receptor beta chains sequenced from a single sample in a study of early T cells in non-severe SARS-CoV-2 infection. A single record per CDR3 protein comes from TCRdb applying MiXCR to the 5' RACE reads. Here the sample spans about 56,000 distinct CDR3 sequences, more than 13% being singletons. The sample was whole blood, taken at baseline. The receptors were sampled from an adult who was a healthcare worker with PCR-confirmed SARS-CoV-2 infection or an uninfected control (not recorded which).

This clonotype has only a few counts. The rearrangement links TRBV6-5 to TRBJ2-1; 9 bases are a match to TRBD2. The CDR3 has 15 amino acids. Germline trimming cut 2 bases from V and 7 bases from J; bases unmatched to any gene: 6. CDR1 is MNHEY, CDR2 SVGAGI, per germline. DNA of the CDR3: TGTGCCAGCAGTTACGTTAGCGGGAGCAAGAATGAGCAGTTCTTC. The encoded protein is CASSYVSGSKNEQFF.

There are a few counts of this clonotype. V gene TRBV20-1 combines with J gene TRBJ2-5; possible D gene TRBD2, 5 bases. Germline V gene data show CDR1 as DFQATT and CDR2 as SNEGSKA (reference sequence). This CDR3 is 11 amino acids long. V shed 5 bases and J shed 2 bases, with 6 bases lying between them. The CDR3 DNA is TGCAGTGCTGAGGGTCAAGAGACCCAGTACTTC. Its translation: CSAEGQETQYF.

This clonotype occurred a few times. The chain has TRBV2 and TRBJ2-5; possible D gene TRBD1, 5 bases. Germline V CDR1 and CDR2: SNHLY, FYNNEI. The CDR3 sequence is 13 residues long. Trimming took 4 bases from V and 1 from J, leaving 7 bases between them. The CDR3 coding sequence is TGTGCCAGCAGTGTAAGGGGCCAAGAGACCCAGTACTTC. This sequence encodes CASSVRGQETQYF.

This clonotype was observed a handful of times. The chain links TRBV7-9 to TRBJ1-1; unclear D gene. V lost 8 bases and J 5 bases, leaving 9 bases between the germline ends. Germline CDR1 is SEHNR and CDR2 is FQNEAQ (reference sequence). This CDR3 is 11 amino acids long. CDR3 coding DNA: TGTGCCAGCGTCCCCCGTACTGAAGCTTTCTTT. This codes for CASVPRTEAFF. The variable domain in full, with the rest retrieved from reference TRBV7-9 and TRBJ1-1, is DTGVSQNPRHKITKRGQNVTFRCDPISEHNRLYWYRQTLGQGPEFLTYFQNEAQLEKSRLLSDRFSAERPKGSFSTLEIQRTEQGDSAMYLCASVPRTEAFFGQGTRLTVV.

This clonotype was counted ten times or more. CDR3 nucleotides: TGCAGTGCTAGTATTGTGAACAGAAACTATGGCTACACCTTC. Protein product: CSASIVNRNYGYTF. The rearrangement uses TRBV20-1 and TRBJ1-2; D not resolved. CDR1 and CDR2 (germline): DFQATT, SNEGSKA (reference sequence). V gave up 3 bases and J gave up 2 bases, with 13 bases separating them. The CDR3 spans 14 residues.